The rows below give T cell receptor beta chains drawn from one sample of a study of glioma-infiltrating T cells. In TCRdb, the multiplex PCR reads were re-called with MiXCR into one record per CDR3 protein. The sample contains 300,000 to 450,000 distinct CDR3 sequences, roughly two fifths of which appear only once. Sample: glioma tissue, nonneoplastic brain tissue, or PBMCs (not recorded which). These receptors were taken from a human donor with low-grade glioma or glioblastoma, undergoing nonglioma brain surgery, or in good health (not recorded which). CDR3s include the opening cysteine and the closing phenylalanine or tryptophan. The D gene is left open where the match is weak. Clone size is not always given. Where it is, it says once, few, many or a class for expanded clones.

clone size	J gene	V gene	D gene	CDR3 protein	CDR3 DNA
many	TRBJ2-7	TRBV28	.	CASNAATSSYEQYF	TGTGCCAGCAACGCGGCCACGAGCTCCTACGAGCAGTACTTC
few	TRBJ1-2	TRBV15	.	CATSREREGGYTF	TGTGCCACCAGCAGAGAACGGGAAGGTGGCTACACCTTC
few	TRBJ2-7	TRBV20-1	.	CSTGTRRFEQYF	TGCAGTACCGGGACACGGCGCTTCGAGCAGTACTTC
.	TRBJ2-1	TRBV6-5	TRBD2	CASSQREVYDEQFF	TGTGCCAGCTCTCAGCGGGAGGTGTATGATGAGCAGTTCTTC
.	TRBJ2-3	TRBV27	TRBD1	CASSTRTGWTDTQYF	TGTGCCAGCAGCACCAGGACAGGGTGGACAGATACGCAGTATTTT
.	TRBJ2-3	TRBV6-2/TRBV6-3	.	CASRRDISSDTQYF	TGTGCCAGCAGAAGGGACATCTCAAGTGATACGCAGTATTTT
.	TRBJ2-5	TRBV29-1	TRBD1	CSAQGAGETQYF	TGCAGCGCACAGGGGGCTGGAGAGACCCAGTACTTC
few	TRBJ2-1	TRBV6-1	.	CASSYDQSSYNEQFF	TGTGCCAGCAGCTATGACCAGAGCTCCTACAATGAGCAGTTCTTC
.	TRBJ1-4	TRBV20-1	.	CSARDLEGFTTNEKLFF	TGCAGTGCTAGAGATCTAGAGGGGTTCACAACTAATGAAAAACTGTTTTTT
.	TRBJ1-5	TRBV4-3	.	CASSQVRGDPNQPQHF	TGCGCCAGCAGCCAAGTGAGGGGGGATCCAAATCAGCCCCAGCATTTT
.	TRBJ1-1	TRBV4-3	.	CASSHARTVSVNTEALF	TGCGCCAGCAGCCATGCCCGGACAGTCTCGGTGAACACTGAAGCTCTCTTT
many	TRBJ2-2	TRBV6-4	.	CASSEDNTGELFF	TGTGCCAGCAGTGAGGACAACACCGGGGAGCTGTTTTTT
many	TRBJ1-2	TRBV27	.	CASSLSRATIEGYTF	TGTGCCAGCAGTTTATCGAGGGCAACCATAGAGGGCTACACCTTC
.	TRBJ2-6	TRBV7-9	.	CASNRRSSGANVLTF	TGTGCCAGCAACCGACGGAGCTCTGGGGCCAACGTCCTGACTTTC
few	TRBJ2-6	TRBV27	.	CASSVEPGANVLTF	TGTGCCAGCAGTGTCGAGCCTGGGGCCAACGTCCTGACTTTC
few	TRBJ2-1	TRBV11-3	.	CASGRGSWGEQFF	TGTGCCAGCGGACGAGGGAGTTGGGGTGAGCAGTTCTTC